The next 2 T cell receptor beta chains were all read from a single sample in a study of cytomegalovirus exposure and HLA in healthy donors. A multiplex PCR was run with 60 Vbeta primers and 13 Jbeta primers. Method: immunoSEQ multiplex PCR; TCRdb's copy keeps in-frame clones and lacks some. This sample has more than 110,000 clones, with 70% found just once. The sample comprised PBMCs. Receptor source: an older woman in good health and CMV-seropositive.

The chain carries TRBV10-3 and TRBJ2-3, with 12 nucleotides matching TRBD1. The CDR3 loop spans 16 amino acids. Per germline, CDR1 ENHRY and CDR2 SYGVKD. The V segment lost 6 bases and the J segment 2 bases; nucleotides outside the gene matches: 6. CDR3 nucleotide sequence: TGTGCCATCAGCCGGGACAGGGGGCGAGTCACAGATACGCAGTATTTT. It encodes CAISRDRGRVTDTQYF.

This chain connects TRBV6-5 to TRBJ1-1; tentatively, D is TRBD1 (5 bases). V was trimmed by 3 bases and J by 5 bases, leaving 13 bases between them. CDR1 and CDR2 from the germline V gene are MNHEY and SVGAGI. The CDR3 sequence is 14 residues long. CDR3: CASSYSGQATEAFF. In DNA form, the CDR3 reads TGTGCCAGCAGTTATTCAGGGCAGGCAACTGAAGCTTTCTTT.